This T cell receptor (beta chain) was captured in a study of blood T cell repertoires in COVID-19. This CDR3 has 17 residues. With 2 bases clipped from V and 4 bases from J, the junction kept 8 bases outside the gene matches. Germline-derived CDR1 and CDR2 are LGHDT and YNNKEL (reference sequence). Seattle researchers signed up patients amid active infection and tracked them longitudinally. Repertoires were generated with immunoSEQ multiplex PCR, while TCRdb's copy carries only in-frame clones and drops some. The profile shows about 440,000 clones, about 87% of them singletons. The origin of this receptor is a woman in her forties or fifties with COVID-19, enrolled during active disease. The rearrangement uses TRBV3-1 (or the pseudogene TRBV3-2) and TRBJ1-2, with 12 bases lining up with TRBD1. The sample consisted of peripheral blood. Here the CDR3 reads CASSQFRDRGHGYGYTF. In DNA, the CDR3 is TGTGCCAGCAGCCAATTCCGGGACAGGGGGCATGGCTATGGCTACACCTTC.